The rows below give T cell receptor beta chains drawn from one sample of a study of neoadjuvant anti-PD-1 for oral cavity cancer. TCRdb keeps only in-frame clones here, not all; method: immunoSEQ multiplex PCR. The table includes 14,000 or so clones, less than 80% detected once. Material: PBMCs, obtained after nivolumab (anti-PD-1) treatment. Source of these receptors: a person aged 40 to 85 with oral cavity squamous cell carcinoma. CDR3s include the opening cysteine and the closing phenylalanine or tryptophan. The D gene is left open where the match is weak. A row's size may be missing; if present it is once, few, many or a size class.

CDR3 protein | CDR3 DNA | clone size | V gene | D gene | J gene
CSVEDNPTGEQYF | TGCAGCGTTGAAGATAACCCTACGGGGGAGCAGTACTTC | once | TRBV29-1 | NA | TRBJ2-7
CASSSEPGSNEKLFF | TGCGCCAGCAGCTCTGAGCCAGGGAGTAATGAAAAACTGTTTTTT | NA | TRBV5-1 | NA | TRBJ1-4
CASSLSTGGFSGYTF | TGCGCCAGCAGCTTGTCAACAGGGGGTTTTAGTGGCTACACCTTC | NA | TRBV5-1 | TRBD1 | TRBJ1-2
CASSYNSESSREQYF | TGTGCCAGCAGTTACAATAGCGAGTCATCCAGGGAGCAGTACTTC | few | TRBV28 | NA | TRBJ2-7
CASSLGMVTEAFF | TGTGCCAGCAGCTTAGGGATGGTCACTGAAGCTTTCTTT | few | TRBV7-2 | NA | TRBJ1-1
CAISESPTGIDTQYF | TGTGCCATCAGTGAGTCCCCCACAGGGATAGATACGCAGTATTTT | NA | TRBV10-3 | NA | TRBJ2-3
CACCLAGVVWVLEYF | TGTGCCTGTTGTCTAGCGGGAGTGGTTTGGGTTCTTGAGTACTTC | NA | TRBV30 | TRBD2 | TRBJ2-4
CASSGGLVNEQFF | TGTGCCAGCAGTGGGGGACTGGTCAATGAGCAGTTCTTC | few | TRBV27 | NA | TRBJ2-1
CSVARGTGEFAAVTEAFF | TGCAGCGTTGCCCGGGGGACAGGGGAATTTGCGGCGGTCACTGAAGCTTTCTTT | few | TRBV29-1 | TRBD1 | TRBJ1-1
CASTLKGGSGANVLTF | TGTGCCAGCACTCTTAAGGGCGGTTCTGGGGCCAACGTCCTGACTTTC | few | TRBV28 | NA | TRBJ2-6
CASSRSWEDNEQFF | TGTGCCAGCAGCCGGTCCTGGGAGGACAATGAGCAGTTCTTC | NA | TRBV7-9 | NA | TRBJ2-1
CALGTSGGYNEQFF | TGTGCCTTGGGGACTAGCGGGGGCTACAATGAGCAGTTCTTC | once | TRBV30 | TRBD2 | TRBJ2-1
CASSVSGEFTDTQYF | TGTGCCAGCAGCGTATCGGGGGAGTTCACAGATACGCAGTATTTT | NA | TRBV9 | NA | TRBJ2-3
CASHNDSGDYLSGANVLTF | TGTGCCAGCCATAACGACAGTGGGGACTACCTCTCTGGGGCCAACGTCCTGACTTTC | NA | TRBV19 | TRBD2 | TRBJ2-6
CASSSLGRRGDTGELFF | TGTGCCAGCAGCTCCTTAGGCAGAAGGGGAGACACCGGGGAGCTGTTTTTT | NA | TRBV7-8 | NA | TRBJ2-2
CASSSPSLGSGMTGELFF | TGTGCCAGCAGCTCTCCCTCTTTGGGTAGCGGGATGACCGGGGAGCTGTTTTTT | NA | TRBV7-3 | TRBD2 | TRBJ2-2
CASSSARYSGYTF | TGTGCCAGCAGTTCAGCCCGCTATTCTGGCTACACCTTC | NA | TRBV6-5 | NA | TRBJ1-2
CASSLGGIVDYGYTF | TGTGCCAGCAGCTTAGGAGGGATCGTCGACTATGGCTACACCTTC | NA | TRBV7-9 | NA | TRBJ1-2
CASSAWTSGSQMDEQFF | TGTGCCAGCAGTGCCTGGACTAGCGGGAGTCAGATGGATGAGCAGTTCTTC | NA | TRBV25-1 | TRBD2 | TRBJ2-1
CASSGGGTDTQYF | TGTGCCAGCAGCGGGGGAGGGACAGATACGCAGTATTTT | NA | TRBV9 | TRBD2 | TRBJ2-3
CAWGQGPYEQYF | TGTGCCTGGGGACAGGGACCCTACGAGCAGTACTTC | NA | TRBV30 | TRBD1 | TRBJ2-7
CASSPRTLSYEQYF | TGTGCCAGCAGCCCTCGGACTCTCAGCTACGAGCAGTACTTC | NA | TRBV9 | NA | TRBJ2-7
CAWSNRQGLGPQHF | TGTGCCTGGAGTAACCGACAGGGCCTAGGGCCCCAGCATTTT | NA | TRBV30 | TRBD1 | TRBJ1-5
CASSALAGGENHNEQFF | TGCGCCAGCAGTGCGCTAGCGGGAGGGGAGAACCACAATGAGCAGTTCTTC | NA | TRBV10-2 | TRBD2 | TRBJ2-1
CASSSIPRNTEAFF | TGTGCCAGCAGTTCCATCCCCAGGAACACTGAAGCTTTCTTT | few | TRBV27 | NA | TRBJ1-1
CASSLQGRVYEQYF | TGTGCCAGCAGCTTACAGGGGAGGGTCTACGAGCAGTACTTC | few | TRBV5-4 | NA | TRBJ2-7